A selection of T cell receptor beta chains follows, all from one sample in a study of cytomegalovirus exposure and HLA in healthy donors. Generated by immunoSEQ multiplex PCR, the TCRdb table keeps only in-frame clones and is missing some. The sample includes 25,000 to 30,000 clones, about 60% of them seen just once. Sequencing used PBMCs. The receptor source for this set is a male donor in good health and CMV-seropositive. Each CDR3 is given with its conserved first and last residue. Fields, in order: D gene, clone size, V gene, J gene, CDR3 DNA, CDR3 protein. D genes are given only for firm matches. The size entry is marked missing in some rows and otherwise reads once, few, many or a size class.

>-|-|TRBV7-9|TRBJ2-7
TGTGCCAGCAGCTTAGCGGGACTCCGCTACGAGCAGTACTTC
CASSLAGLRYEQYF
>-|-|TRBV7-6|TRBJ2-5
TGTGCCAGCAGCCCACTACACCAAGAGACCCAGTACTTC
CASSPLHQETQYF
>TRBD1|-|TRBV2|TRBJ1-5
TGTGCCAGCAGTGAATGGGTTGACAGGGCAGGGAGGAGCAATCAGCCCCAGCATTTT
CASSEWVDRAGRSNQPQHF
>TRBD1|-|TRBV6-6|TRBJ1-2
TGTGCCATCCTGGACAGGGCAGGGAATGGCTACACCTTC
CAILDRAGNGYTF
>TRBD1|-|TRBV5-1|TRBJ1-1
TGCGCCAGCAGCTTGGGGACAGGGGCCATGAACACTGAAGCTTTCTTT
CASSLGTGAMNTEAFF
>-|-|TRBV19|TRBJ1-5
TGTGCCAGTAGTATCCTGGCAGGGGTAAATCAGCCCCAGCATTTT
CASSILAGVNQPQHF
>TRBD1|few|TRBV5-1|TRBJ1-2
TGCGCCAGCAGCCAATCCACCGGGACAGGGAATTCAAGGGGCTACACCTTC
CASSQSTGTGNSRGYTF
>-|-|TRBV2|TRBJ2-7
TGTGCCAGCAGTGACGTCAGGGACTACGAGCAGTACTTC
CASSDVRDYEQYF
>-|-|TRBV19|TRBJ1-2
TGTGCCAGTAGTATCCGGGCTAACTATGGCTACACCTTC
CASSIRANYGYTF
>-|-|TRBV30|TRBJ2-7
TGTGCCTGGAGTTACAGGCTAGCCTACGAGCAGTACTTC
CAWSYRLAYEQYF
>-|-|TRBV7-9|TRBJ1-1
TGTGCCAGCAGCTCGGACATAATGAACACTGAAGCTTTCTTT
CASSSDIMNTEAFF
>-|few|TRBV15|TRBJ2-3
TGTGCCACCAGCAAACTTGGGGGCTCAGATACGCAGTATTTT
CATSKLGGSDTQYF
>-|-|TRBV6-6|TRBJ1-1
TGTGCCAGCAGTCTCCTTGACACCAACACTGAAGCTTTCTTT
CASSLLDTNTEAFF
>-|few|TRBV30|TRBJ2-5
TGTGCCTGGAGTGGAGTTGGGGGCTATGGAGAAGAGACCCAGTACTTC
CAWSGVGGYGEETQYF
>TRBD1|once|TRBV5-1|TRBJ1-1
TGCGCCAGCAGTTCGACAGGGACCACTGAAGCTTTCTTT
CASSSTGTTEAFF
>TRBD1|once|TRBV7-9|TRBJ2-3
TGTGCCAGCAGCTCTCAGGGGGCTCTTACAGATACGCAGTATTTT
CASSSQGALTDTQYF
>-|-|TRBV7-2|TRBJ1-1
TGTGCCAGCAGCTTCGGGTTAACTGAAGCTTTCTTT
CASSFGLTEAFF
>-|-|TRBV9|TRBJ2-7
TGTGCCAGCAGTCAAGGAGGGGACAGCTCCTACGAGCAGTACTTC
CASSQGGDSSYEQYF
>TRBD2|-|TRBV30|TRBJ2-7
TGTGCCTTTGGACTAGCGGGTTCGGGAGAGCAGTACTTC
CAFGLAGSGEQYF
>-|-|TRBV20-1|TRBJ2-1
TGCAGTGCTCAGGGGCACAAAGACGAGTTCTTC
CSAQGHKDEFF